Presented here are 19 T cell receptor beta chains from one specimen sequenced in a study of spatial heterogeneity in lung cancer. Documented time point: sample taken at primary tumor resection. Tumor, nontumor lung or frozen PBMC supplied whole RNA that was sequenced unsorted. Using its own MiXCR run on the 5' RACE reads, TCRdb lists one record per CDR3 protein. The data hold 95,000 or so distinct CDR3 sequences, with roughly 10% observed a single time. This specimen consisted of PBMCs, obtained at surgery. These receptors originate from a male donor with early-stage non-small cell lung cancer.

This clonotype was seen many times. The chain recombines TRBV4-2 with TRBJ2-5; D call uncertain. Germline assignment: CDR1 LGHNA and CDR2 YNFKEQ. The CDR3 has 13 residues. V lost 0 bases and J 1 base, leaving 3 bases between the germline ends. The CDR3 coding sequence is TGTGCCAGCAGCCAAGACGGCCAAGAGACCCAGTACTTC. Its translation: CASSQDGQETQYF.

The gene calls are TRBV9 and TRBJ2-3; either TRBD1 or TRBD2 may fit D (5 bases each). The CDR3 is 14 amino acids. The germline V and J ends were trimmed by 0 bases and 4 bases, with 9 bases remaining between them. CDR1 is SGDLS and CDR2 is YYNGEE in the germline V gene. CDR3 in amino acids: CASSVDGGADTQYF. CDR3 DNA sequence: TGTGCCAGCAGCGTAGATGGGGGAGCAGATACGCAGTATTTT.

This clonotype was recorded many times. The chain carries TRBV2 and TRBJ1-4, with unresolved D. With 5 bases removed from V and 8 bases from J, the gap between germline ends came to 9 bases. The CDR3 totals 12 residues. CDR1 and CDR2 (germline): SNHLY, FYNNEI. CDR3: CASSYAEEKLFF. The CDR3 nucleotides are TGTGCCAGCAGTTACGCCGAGGAAAAACTGTTTTTT.

V is TRBV20-1 and J is TRBJ2-1; no firm D call. V was shortened by 4 bases and J by 4 bases, with 17 bases between the two germline ends. Germline CDR1 is DFQATT and CDR2 is SNEGSKA (reference sequence). The CDR3 consists of 15 residues. CDR3 amino acids: CSAIHLNVGYNEQFF. CDR3 in DNA: TGCAGTGCTATCCATCTCAATGTGGGTTACAATGAGCAGTTCTTC.

This clonotype showed up many times. The chain carries TRBV5-1 and TRBJ1-6; D is undetermined. The CDR3 is made up of 15 amino acids. Germline-derived CDR1 and CDR2 are SGHRS and YFSETQ. Trimming shortened V by 7 bases and J by 2 bases, and 13 bases separated the two germline ends. Here the CDR3 reads CASRLTSPYNSPLHF. As DNA, the CDR3 is TGCGCCAGCCGACTGACTAGCCCCTATAATTCACCCCTCCACTTT.

In its sample, this clonotype was seen many times. CDR3 sequence: CATSRSRSSGYTF. In DNA, the CDR3 is TGTGCCACCAGCAGATCCAGGTCGTCTGGCTACACCTTC. The V and J genes are TRBV15 and TRBJ1-2; D is unclear. The V and J ends lost 2 bases and 7 bases respectively, with 11 bases between them. Germline-derived CDR1 and CDR2 are LNHNV and YYDKDF (reference sequence). CDR3 length: 13 amino acids.

The V gene is TRBV19, the J gene TRBJ2-4, with 10 bases aligning to TRBD1. The V gene end was trimmed by 4 bases and the J gene end by 0 bases; junction bases not matched to a gene: 9. From germline, CDR1 is LNHDA and CDR2 SQIVND (reference sequence). The CDR3 has 18 residues. The CDR3 here is CASSTSRQGALAKNIQYF. CDR3 nucleotides: TGTGCCAGTAGTACGTCGAGACAGGGGGCCTTAGCCAAAAACATTCAGTACTTC.

This clonotype was seen repeatedly, ten times or more. The chain links TRBV3-1 to TRBJ2-6, with no clear D. CDR3 length: 14 amino acids. Germline CDR1 reads LGHDT; CDR2 reads YNNKEL (reference sequence). Trimming removed 1 base from V and 1 base from J, with 2 bases in between. The CDR3 sequence is CASSQGSGANVLTF. The CDR3 DNA is TGTGCCAGCAGCCAAGGGTCTGGGGCCAACGTCCTGACTTTC.

This chain uses TRBV4-1 with TRBJ2-1, with D possibly TRBD2 on 6 matching bases. The V and J ends lost 4 bases and 3 bases respectively, with 16 bases between them. This CDR3 has 16 residues. The V gene's germline CDR1 is MGHRA and CDR2 YSYEKL. CDR3: CASSRLSDYLYNEQFF. CDR3 nucleotides: TGCGCCAGCAGCCGGTTATCGGACTACCTCTACAATGAGCAGTTCTTC.

The rearrangement joins TRBV20-1 to TRBJ1-5; perhaps TRBD1 as D (6 bases). This CDR3 has 15 residues. The V and J ends lost 4 bases and 1 base respectively, with 14 bases between them. Germline CDR1 and CDR2: DFQATT and SNEGSKA (reference sequence). Here the CDR3 DNA reads TGCAGTGCTACGCTGGGGGGCCTAAGCAATCAGCCCCAGCATTTT. Amino acid sequence: CSATLGGLSNQPQHF.

The chain links TRBV28 to TRBJ2-3; 14 bases fit TRBD2. J was trimmed by 4 bases and V by 4 bases; bases with no gene match: 13. The germline V gene encodes CDR1 MDHEN and CDR2 SYDVKM. This CDR3 spans 19 amino acids. The CDR3 nucleotides are TGTGCCAGCAGTTCCCGGCCGCATCCGGGACTAGCGGGAGCAGATACGCAGTATTTT. Translation: CASSSRPHPGLAGADTQYF.

This CDR3 reads CASSQDNPGQGDMDEQFF. CDR3 in DNA: TGTGCCAGCAGCCAAGATAATCCAGGACAGGGGGATATGGATGAGCAGTTCTTC. The V and J genes are TRBV14 and TRBJ2-1, with TRBD1 matching 10 bases. Germline lookup yields CDR1 SGHDN and CDR2 FVKESK. The ends lost 0 bases at V and 8 bases at J; junction bases unmatched: 13. The CDR3 runs 18 residues.

This clonotype was counted at least ten times. This chain links TRBV20-1 with TRBJ2-1, with 7 bases aligning to TRBD2. The CDR3 contains 13 residues. Germline assignment: CDR1 DFQATT and CDR2 SNEGSKA (reference sequence). After removal of 3 bases from V and 4 bases from J, the junction contained 3 bases not matched to a gene. The CDR3 reads CSASASGYNEQFF. The CDR3 DNA is TGCAGTGCTAGCGCTAGCGGATACAATGAGCAGTTCTTC.

This clonotype was recorded at least ten times. The genes are TRBV10-3 and TRBJ2-3; D remains unclear. The CDR3 has 11 amino acids. V was shortened by 10 bases and J by 4 bases, with 9 bases between the two germline ends. Germline assignment: CDR1 ENHRY and CDR2 SYGVKD. In nucleotides, the CDR3 is TGTGCCACGAGACTGGCAGATACGCAGTATTTT. This translates into CATRLADTQYF.

The rearrangement links TRBV20-1 to TRBJ2-1, with TRBD1 matching over 7 bases. The CDR3 has 14 residues. Unmatched junction bases numbered 5, after V lost 5 bases and J lost 1 base. Germline CDR1 reads DFQATT; CDR2 reads SNEGSKA (reference sequence). The CDR3: CSARTGESYNEQFF. In nucleotides, the CDR3 is TGCAGTGCTCGGACAGGCGAATCCTACAATGAGCAGTTCTTC.

This clonotype was seen repeatedly, ten times or more. This sequence joins TRBV5-1 and TRBJ2-3; perhaps TRBD2 as D (6 bases). V lost 2 bases, J lost 3 bases, and 10 bases lay in between. Germline V gene lookup returns CDR1 SGHRS and CDR2 YFSETQ. The CDR3 loop spans 14 amino acids. CDR3 loop: CASSFAGMTDTQYF. The CDR3 nucleotides read TGCGCCAGCAGCTTTGCGGGAATGACAGATACGCAGTATTTT.

In this sample, this clonotype turned up a few times. This sequence joins TRBV6-5 and TRBJ2-1; perhaps TRBD2 as D (5 bases). Trimming cost V 0 bases and J 10 bases, with 16 bases left between them. Per germline, CDR1 MNHEY and CDR2 SVGAGI. The CDR3 length is 15 residues. Written as DNA, the CDR3 is TGTGCCAGCAGTTACTCGAGGCTAGCCACCGGCGAGCAGTTCTTC. Its translation: CASSYSRLATGEQFF.

This clonotype was found many times. The chain carries TRBV5-6 and TRBJ2-5; D not certain. The V and J ends lost 6 bases and 1 base respectively, with 10 bases between them. This CDR3 has 13 amino acids. The germline gives CDR1 SGHDT, CDR2 YYEEEE. CDR3 bases: TGTGCCAGCACCACCGGATCCCAAGAGACCCAGTACTTC. This sequence encodes CASTTGSQETQYF. The whole variable domain, filled in from reference TRBV5-6 and TRBJ2-5, reads DAGVTQSPTHLIKTRGQQVTLRCSPKSGHDTVSWYQQALGQGPQFIFQYYEEEERQRGNFPDRFSGHQFPNYSSELNVNALLLGDSALYLCASTTGSQETQYFGPGTRLLVL.

This clonotype was observed at least ten times. The CDR3 region is CSGGHGTSTEAFF. For the CDR3, the DNA is TGCAGCGGGGGACACGGGACCAGCACTGAAGCTTTCTTT. The rearrangement uses TRBV29-1 and TRBJ1-1; TRBD1 is a possible D gene (6 bases). Trimming cost V 7 bases and J 4 bases, with 16 bases left between them. This CDR3 comprises 13 residues. From germline, CDR1 is SQVTM and CDR2 ANQGSEA.